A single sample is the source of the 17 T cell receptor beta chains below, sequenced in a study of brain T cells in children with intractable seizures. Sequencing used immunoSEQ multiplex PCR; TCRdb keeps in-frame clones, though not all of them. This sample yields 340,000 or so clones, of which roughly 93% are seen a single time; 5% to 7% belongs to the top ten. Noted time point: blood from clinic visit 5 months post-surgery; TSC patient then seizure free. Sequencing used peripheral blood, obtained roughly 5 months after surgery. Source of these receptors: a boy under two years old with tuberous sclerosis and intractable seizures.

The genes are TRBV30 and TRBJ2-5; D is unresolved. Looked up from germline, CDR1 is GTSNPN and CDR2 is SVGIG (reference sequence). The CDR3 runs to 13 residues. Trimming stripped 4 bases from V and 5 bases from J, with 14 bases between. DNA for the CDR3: TGTGCCTGGACTTGGGGAAGCTTTGAGACCCAGTACTTC. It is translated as CAWTWGSFETQYF.

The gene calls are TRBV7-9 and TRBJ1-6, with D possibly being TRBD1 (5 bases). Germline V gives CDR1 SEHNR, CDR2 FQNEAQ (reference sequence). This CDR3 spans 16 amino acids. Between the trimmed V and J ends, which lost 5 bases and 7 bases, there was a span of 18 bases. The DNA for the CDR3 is TGTGCCAGCAGCCCACTTTCAGGGAGCCCGAATTCACCCCTCCACTTT. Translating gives CASSPLSGSPNSPLHF.

The CDR3 DNA reads as TGTGCCAGCAGCGTAGAATACGACTCGGGACAGACTAAAACTAATGGCTACACCTTC. It specifies CASSVEYDSGQTKTNGYTF. V usage is TRBV9 and J usage is TRBJ1-2; 7 positions agree with TRBD1. V lost 0 bases and J lost 6; bases outside the gene matches: 20. The CDR3 contains 19 residues. The germline CDR1 and CDR2 sequences are SGDLS and YYNGEE.

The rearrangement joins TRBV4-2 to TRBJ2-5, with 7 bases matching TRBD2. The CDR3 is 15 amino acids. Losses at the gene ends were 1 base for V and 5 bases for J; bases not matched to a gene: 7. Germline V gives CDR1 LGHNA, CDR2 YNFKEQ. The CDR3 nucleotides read TGTGCCAGCAGCCAAGGAGTGGGAGGGCCGGAGACCCAGTACTTC. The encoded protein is CASSQGVGGPETQYF.

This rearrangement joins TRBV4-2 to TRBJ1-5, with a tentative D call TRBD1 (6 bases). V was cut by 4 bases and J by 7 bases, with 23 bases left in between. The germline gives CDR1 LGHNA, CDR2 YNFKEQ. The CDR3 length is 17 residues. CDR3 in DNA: TGTGCCAGCAGCCCGACCAGCTCCAGACAGGTCTCCCAGCCCCAGCATTTT. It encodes CASSPTSSRQVSQPQHF.

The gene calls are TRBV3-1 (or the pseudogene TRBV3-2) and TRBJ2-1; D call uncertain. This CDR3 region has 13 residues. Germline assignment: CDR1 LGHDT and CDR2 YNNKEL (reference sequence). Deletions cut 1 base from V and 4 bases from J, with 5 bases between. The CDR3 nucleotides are TGTGCCAGCAGCCAAGGGAGATACAATGAGCAGTTCTTC. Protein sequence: CASSQGRYNEQFF.

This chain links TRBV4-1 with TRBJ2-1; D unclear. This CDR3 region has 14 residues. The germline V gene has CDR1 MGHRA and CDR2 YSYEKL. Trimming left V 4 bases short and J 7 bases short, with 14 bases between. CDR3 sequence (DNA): TGCGCCAGCAGCCGGATCACGGAGCGTAATGAGCAGTTCTTC. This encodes CASSRITERNEQFF.

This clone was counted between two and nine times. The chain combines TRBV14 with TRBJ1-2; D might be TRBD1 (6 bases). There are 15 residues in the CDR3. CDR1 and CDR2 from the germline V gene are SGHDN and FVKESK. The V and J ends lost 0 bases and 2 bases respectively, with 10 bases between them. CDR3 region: CASSQEGAGNYGYTF. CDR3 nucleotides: TGTGCCAGCAGCCAAGAGGGGGCAGGGAACTATGGCTACACCTTC.

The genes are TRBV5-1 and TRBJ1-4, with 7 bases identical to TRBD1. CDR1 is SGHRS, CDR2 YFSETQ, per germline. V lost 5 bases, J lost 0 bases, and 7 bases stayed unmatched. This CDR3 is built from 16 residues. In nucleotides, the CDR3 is TGCGCCAGCAGGGGTGGAGGGGGCTCAACTAATGAAAAACTGTTTTTT. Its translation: CASRGGGGSTNEKLFF. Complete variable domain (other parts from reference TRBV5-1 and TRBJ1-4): KAGVTQTPRYLIKTRGQQVTLSCSPISGHRSVSWYQQTPGQGLQFLFEYFSETQRNKGNFPGRFSGRQFSNSRSEMNVSTLELGDSALYLCASRGGGGSTNEKLFFGSGTQLSVL.

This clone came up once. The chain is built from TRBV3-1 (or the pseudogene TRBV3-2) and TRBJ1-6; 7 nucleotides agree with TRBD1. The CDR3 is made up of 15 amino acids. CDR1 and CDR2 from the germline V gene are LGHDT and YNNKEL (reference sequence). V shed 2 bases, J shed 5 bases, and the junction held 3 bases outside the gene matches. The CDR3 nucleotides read TGTGCCAGCAGCCAAAACAGGGGACATAATTCACCCCTCCACTTT. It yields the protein CASSQNRGHNSPLHF.

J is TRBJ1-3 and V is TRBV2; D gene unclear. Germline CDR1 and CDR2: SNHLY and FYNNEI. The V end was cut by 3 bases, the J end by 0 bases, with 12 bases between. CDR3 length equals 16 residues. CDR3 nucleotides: TGTGCCAGCAGTGAGCTCGGGGTAGACTCTGGAAACACCATATATTTT. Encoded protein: CASSELGVDSGNTIYF.

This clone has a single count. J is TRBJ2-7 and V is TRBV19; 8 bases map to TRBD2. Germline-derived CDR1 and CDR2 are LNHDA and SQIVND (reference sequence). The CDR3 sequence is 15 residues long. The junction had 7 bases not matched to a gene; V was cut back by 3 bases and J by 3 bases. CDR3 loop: CASSMEAGARYEQYF. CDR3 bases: TGTGCCAGTAGTATGGAAGCGGGAGCTCGCTACGAGCAGTACTTC.

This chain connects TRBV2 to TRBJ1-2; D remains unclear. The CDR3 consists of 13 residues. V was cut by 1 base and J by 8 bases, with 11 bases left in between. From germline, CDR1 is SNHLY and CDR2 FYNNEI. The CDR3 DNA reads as TGTGCCAGCAGTGAAGTGCCGGGAGGAGGCTACACCTTC. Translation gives CASSEVPGGGYTF.

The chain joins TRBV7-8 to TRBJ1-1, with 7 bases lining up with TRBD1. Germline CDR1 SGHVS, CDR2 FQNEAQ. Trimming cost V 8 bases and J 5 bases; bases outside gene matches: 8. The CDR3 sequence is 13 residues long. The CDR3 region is CASFKTGLTEAFF. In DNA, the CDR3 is TGTGCCAGCTTTAAGACAGGGTTGACTGAAGCTTTCTTT.

The CDR3 DNA sequence: TGCAGCGTTGAAGTGAACACTGAAGCTTTCTTT. It encodes CSVEVNTEAFF. J is TRBJ1-1 and V is TRBV29-1, with D unresolved. V gave up 1 base and J gave up 0 bases, with 0 bases separating them. The CDR3 has 11 amino acids. The germline V gene encodes CDR1 SQVTM and CDR2 ANQGSEA.

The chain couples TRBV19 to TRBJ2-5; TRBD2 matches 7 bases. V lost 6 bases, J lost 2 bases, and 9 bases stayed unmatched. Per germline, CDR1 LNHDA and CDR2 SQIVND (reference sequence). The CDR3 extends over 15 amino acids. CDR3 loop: CASSPGGLTQETQYF. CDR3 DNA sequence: TGTGCCAGTAGCCCTGGGGGACTAACGCAAGAGACCCAGTACTTC.

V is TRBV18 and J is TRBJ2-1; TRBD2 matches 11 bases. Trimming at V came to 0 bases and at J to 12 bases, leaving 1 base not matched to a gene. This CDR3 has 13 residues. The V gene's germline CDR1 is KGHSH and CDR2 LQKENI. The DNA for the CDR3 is TGTGCCAGCTCACCACCACTAGCGGGAGCGCAGTTCTTC. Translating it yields CASSPPLAGAQFF.